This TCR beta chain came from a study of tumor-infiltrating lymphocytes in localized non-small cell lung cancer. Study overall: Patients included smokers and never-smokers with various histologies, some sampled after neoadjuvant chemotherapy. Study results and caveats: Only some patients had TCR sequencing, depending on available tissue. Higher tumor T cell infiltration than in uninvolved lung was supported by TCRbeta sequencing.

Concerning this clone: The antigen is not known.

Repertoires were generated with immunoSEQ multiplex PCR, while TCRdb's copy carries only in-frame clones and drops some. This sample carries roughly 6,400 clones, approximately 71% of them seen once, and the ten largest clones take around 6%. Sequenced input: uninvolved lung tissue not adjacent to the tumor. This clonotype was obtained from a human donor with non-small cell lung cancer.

The CDR3: CATSRNLGQGVGAGELFF. CDR3 nucleotides: TGTGCCACCAGCAGGAATTTGGGACAGGGGGTTGGAGCCGGGGAGCTGTTTTTT. The rearrangement joins TRBV15 to TRBJ2-2; TRBD1 matches at 11 bases. CDR3 length: 18 residues. CDR1 LNHNV and CDR2 YYDKDF come from the germline V gene (reference sequence). J lost 6 bases, V lost 3 bases, and 12 bases had no gene match.